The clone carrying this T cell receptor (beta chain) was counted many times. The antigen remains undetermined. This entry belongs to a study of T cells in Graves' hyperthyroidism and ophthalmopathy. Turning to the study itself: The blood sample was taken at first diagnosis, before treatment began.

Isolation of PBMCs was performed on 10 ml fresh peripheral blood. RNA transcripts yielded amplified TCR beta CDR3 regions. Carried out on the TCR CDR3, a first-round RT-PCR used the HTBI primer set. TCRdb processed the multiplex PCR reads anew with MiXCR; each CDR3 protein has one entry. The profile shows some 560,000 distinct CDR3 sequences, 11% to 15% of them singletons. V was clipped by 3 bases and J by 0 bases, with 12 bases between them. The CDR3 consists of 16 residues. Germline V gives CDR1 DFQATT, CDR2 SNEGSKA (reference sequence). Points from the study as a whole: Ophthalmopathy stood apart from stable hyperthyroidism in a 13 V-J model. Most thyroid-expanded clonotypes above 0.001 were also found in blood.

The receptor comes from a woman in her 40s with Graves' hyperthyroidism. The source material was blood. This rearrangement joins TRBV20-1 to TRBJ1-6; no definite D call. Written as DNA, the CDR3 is TGCAGTGCTAGGCCGGACCGGAGCTCCTATAATTCACCCCTCCACTTT. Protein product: CSARPDRSSYNSPLHF.